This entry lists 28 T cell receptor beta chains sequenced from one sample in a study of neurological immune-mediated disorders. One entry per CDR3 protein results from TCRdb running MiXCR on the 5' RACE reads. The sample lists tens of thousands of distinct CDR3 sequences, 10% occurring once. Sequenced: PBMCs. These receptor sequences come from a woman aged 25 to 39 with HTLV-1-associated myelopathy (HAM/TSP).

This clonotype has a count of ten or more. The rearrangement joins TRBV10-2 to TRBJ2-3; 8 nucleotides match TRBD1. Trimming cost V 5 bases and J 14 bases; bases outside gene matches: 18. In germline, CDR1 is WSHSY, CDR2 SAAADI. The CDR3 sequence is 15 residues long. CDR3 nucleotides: TGCGCCAGCAGTACGGAATATTCGACAGGGGCCACGGCGTATTTT. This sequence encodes CASSTEYSTGATAYF.

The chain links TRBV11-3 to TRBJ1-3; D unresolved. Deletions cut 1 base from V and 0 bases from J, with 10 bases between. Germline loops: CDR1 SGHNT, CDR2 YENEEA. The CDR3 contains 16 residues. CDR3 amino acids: CASSLVSAFSGNTIYF. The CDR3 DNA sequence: TGTGCCAGCAGCTTAGTCTCTGCATTCTCTGGAAACACCATATATTTT.

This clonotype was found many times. The CDR3 protein is CATSRGGSLYTGELFF. CDR3 nucleotide sequence: TGTGCCACCAGCAGAGGCGGCAGTCTATACACCGGGGAGCTGTTTTTT. The chain recombines TRBV15 with TRBJ2-2; no firm D call. Trimming pared 1 base from V and 3 bases from J, leaving 12 bases between. CDR1 and CDR2 from the germline V gene are LNHNV and YYDKDF (reference sequence). The CDR3 has 16 amino acids.

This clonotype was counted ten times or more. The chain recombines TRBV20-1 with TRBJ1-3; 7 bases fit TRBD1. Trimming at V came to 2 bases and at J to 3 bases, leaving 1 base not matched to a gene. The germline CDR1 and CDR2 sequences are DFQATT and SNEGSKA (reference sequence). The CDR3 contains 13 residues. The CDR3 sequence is CSARRDSGNTIYF. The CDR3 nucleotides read TGCAGTGCTAGAAGGGACAGTGGAAACACCATATATTTT.

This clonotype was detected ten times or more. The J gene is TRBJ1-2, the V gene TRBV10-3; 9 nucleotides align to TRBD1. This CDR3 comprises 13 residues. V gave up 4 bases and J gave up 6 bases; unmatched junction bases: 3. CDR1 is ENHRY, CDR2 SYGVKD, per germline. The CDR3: CAISGTGANGYTF. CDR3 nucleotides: TGTGCCATCAGTGGGACAGGGGCTAATGGCTACACCTTC.

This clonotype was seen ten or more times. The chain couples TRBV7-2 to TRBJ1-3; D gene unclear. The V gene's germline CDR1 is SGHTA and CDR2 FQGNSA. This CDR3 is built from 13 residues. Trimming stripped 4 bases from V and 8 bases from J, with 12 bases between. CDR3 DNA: TGTGCCAGCAGCTCTAGGACTGGGGACACCATATATTTT. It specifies CASSSRTGDTIYF.

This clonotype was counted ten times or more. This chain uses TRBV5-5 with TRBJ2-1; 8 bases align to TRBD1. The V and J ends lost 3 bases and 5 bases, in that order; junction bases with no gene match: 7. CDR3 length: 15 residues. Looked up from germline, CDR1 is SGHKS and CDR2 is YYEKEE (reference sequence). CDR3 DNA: TGTGCCAGCAGCTACGACAGGGGACCCCACAATGAGCAGTTCTTC. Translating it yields CASSYDRGPHNEQFF.

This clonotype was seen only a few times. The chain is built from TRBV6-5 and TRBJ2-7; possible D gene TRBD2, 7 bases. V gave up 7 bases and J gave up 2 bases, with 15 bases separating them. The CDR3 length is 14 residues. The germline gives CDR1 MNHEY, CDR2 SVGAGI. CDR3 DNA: TGTGCCAGCACCGCATCGGGGGGCCCCTACGAGCAGTACTTC. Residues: CASTASGGPYEQYF.

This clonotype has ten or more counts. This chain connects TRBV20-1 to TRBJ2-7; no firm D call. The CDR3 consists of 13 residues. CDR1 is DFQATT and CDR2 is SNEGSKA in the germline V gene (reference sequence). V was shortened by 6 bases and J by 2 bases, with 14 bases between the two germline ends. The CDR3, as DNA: TGCAGTGCCCTCCTCGGATACACCTACGAGCAGTACTTC. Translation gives CSALLGYTYEQYF.

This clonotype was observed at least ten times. Here the CDR3 DNA reads TGCGCCAGCCTAAGGGACGGACAGTCTGAAGCTTTCTTT. This translates into CASLRDGQSEAFF. The chain carries TRBV5-1 and TRBJ1-1; a possible D gene is TRBD1 (6 bases). The CDR3 loop spans 13 amino acids. Germline V gene lookup returns CDR1 SGHRS and CDR2 YFSETQ. The germline V and J ends were trimmed by 7 bases and 6 bases, with 16 bases remaining between them.

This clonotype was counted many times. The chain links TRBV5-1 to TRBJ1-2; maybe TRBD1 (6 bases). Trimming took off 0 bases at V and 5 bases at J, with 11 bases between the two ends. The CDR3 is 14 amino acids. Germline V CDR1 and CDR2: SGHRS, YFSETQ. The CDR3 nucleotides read TGCGCCAGCAGCTTGGAACACAGGGTTTATGGCTACACCTTC. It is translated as CASSLEHRVYGYTF.

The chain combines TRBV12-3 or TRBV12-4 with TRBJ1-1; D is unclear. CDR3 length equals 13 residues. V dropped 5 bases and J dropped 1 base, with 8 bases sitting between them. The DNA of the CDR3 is TGTGCCAGCAGTAACGGTTGGAACACTGAAGCTTTCTTT. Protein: CASSNGWNTEAFF.

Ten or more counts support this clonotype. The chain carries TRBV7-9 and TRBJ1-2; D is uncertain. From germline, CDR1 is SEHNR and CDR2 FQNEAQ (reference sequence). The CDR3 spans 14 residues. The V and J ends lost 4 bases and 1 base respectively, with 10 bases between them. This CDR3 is CASSSLTVNYGYTF. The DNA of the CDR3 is TGTGCCAGCAGCTCATTGACTGTTAACTATGGCTACACCTTC. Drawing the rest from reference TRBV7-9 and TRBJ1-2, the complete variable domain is DTGVSQNPRHKITKRGQNVTFRCDPISEHNRLYWYRQTLGQGPEFLTYFQNEAQLEKSRLLSDRFSAERPKGSFSTLEIQRTEQGDSAMYLCASSSLTVNYGYTFGSGTRLTVV.

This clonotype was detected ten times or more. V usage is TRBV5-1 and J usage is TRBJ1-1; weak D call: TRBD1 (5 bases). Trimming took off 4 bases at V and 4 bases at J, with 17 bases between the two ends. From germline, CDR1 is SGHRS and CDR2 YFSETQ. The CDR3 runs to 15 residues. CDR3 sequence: CASSTGSTGTTEAFF. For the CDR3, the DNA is TGCGCCAGCAGCACAGGCAGTACAGGAACCACTGAAGCTTTCTTT.

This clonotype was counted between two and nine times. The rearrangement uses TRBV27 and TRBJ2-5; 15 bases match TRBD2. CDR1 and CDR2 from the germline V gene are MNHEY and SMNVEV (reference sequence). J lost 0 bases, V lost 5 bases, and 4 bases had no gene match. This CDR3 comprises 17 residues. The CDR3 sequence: CASSPGLAGGHQETQYF. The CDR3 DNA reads TGTGCCAGCAGTCCGGGACTAGCGGGGGGCCACCAAGAGACCCAGTACTTC.

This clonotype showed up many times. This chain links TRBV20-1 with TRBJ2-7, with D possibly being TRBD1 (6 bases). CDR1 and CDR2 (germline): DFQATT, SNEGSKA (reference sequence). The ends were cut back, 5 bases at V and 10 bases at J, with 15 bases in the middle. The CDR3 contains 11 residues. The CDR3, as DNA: TGCAGTGCTGGGGGCAGGGAAAGACAGTACTTC. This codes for CSAGGRERQYF.

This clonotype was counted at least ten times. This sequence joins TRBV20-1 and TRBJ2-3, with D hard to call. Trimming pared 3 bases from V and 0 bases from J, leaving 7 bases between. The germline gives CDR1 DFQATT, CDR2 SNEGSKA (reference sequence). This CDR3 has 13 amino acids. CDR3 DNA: TGCAGTGCTAGGCCGGCGAGCACAGATACGCAGTATTTT. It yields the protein CSARPASTDTQYF.

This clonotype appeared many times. As DNA, the CDR3 is TGTGCCAGCAGCGGACCCGGGACAGGGGGCAGAGAGACCCAGTACTTC. Translating it yields CASSGPGTGGRETQYF. The V and J genes are TRBV7-2 and TRBJ2-5, with TRBD1 matching 12 bases. This CDR3 is built from 16 residues. Per germline, CDR1 SGHTA and CDR2 FQGNSA. The V and J ends lost 5 bases and 4 bases, in that order; junction bases with no gene match: 8.

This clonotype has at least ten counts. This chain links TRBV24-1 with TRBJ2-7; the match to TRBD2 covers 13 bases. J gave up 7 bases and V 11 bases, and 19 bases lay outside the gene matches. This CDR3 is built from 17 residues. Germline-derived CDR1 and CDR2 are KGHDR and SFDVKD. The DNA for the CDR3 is TGTGCCAACGACAGGGGGTACGGACTAGCGGGGGTTCGTGAGCAGTACTTC. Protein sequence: CANDRGYGLAGVREQYF.

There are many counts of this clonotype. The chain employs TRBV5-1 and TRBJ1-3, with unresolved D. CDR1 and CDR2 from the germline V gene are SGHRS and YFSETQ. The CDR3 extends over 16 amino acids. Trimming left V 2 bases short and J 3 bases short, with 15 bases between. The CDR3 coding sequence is TGCGCCAGCAGCTTCCTTCCTGAAGGATTTGGAAACACCATATATTTT. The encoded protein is CASSFLPEGFGNTIYF.

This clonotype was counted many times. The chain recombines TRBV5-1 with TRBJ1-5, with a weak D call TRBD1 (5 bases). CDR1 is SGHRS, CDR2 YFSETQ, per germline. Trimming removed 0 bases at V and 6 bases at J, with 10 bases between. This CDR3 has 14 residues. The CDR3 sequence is CASSLDGDRQPQHF. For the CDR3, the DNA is TGCGCCAGCAGCTTGGATGGGGACCGTCAGCCCCAGCATTTT. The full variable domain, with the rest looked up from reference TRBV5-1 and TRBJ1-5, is KAGVTQTPRYLIKTRGQQVTLSCSPISGHRSVSWYQQTPGQGLQFLFEYFSETQRNKGNFPGRFSGRQFSNSRSEMNVSTLELGDSALYLCASSLDGDRQPQHFGDGTRLSIL.

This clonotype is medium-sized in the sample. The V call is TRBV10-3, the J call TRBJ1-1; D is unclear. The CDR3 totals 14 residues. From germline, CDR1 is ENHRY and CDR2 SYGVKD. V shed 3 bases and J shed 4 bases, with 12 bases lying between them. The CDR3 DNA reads TGTGCCATCAGTGATCAAGGTATCGGCACTGAAGCTTTCTTT. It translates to CAISDQGIGTEAFF.

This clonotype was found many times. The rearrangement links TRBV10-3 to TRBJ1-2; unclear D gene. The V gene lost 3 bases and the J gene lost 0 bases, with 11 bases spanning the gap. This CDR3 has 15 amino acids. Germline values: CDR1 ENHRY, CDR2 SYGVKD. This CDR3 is CAISDRADANYGYTF. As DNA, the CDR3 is TGTGCCATCAGTGATCGGGCAGACGCTAACTATGGCTACACCTTC.

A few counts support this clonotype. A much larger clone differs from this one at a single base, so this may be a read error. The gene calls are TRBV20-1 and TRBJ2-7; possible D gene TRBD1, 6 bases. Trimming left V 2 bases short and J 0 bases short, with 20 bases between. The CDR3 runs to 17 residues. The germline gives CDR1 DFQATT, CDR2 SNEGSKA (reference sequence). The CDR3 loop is CSARKVVGARSSYEQYF. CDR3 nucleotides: TGCAGTGCTAGAAAGGTAGTGGGGGCGAGGAGCTCCTACGAGCAGTACTTC.

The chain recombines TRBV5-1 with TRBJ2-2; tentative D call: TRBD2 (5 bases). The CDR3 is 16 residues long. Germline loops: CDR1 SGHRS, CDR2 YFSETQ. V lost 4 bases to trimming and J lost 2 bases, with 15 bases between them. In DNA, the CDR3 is TGCGCCAGCAGCCCGAGACCGGGGATAAACACCGGGGAGCTGTTTTTT. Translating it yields CASSPRPGINTGELFF.

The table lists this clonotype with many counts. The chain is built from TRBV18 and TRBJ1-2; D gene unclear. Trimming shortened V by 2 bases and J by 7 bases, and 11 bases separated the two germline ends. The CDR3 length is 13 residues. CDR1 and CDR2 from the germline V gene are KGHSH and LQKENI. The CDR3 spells CASSPDRIAGYTF. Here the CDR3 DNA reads TGTGCCAGCTCACCAGACCGCATCGCTGGCTACACCTTC.

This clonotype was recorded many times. This CDR3 is CASSMEGYGYTF. The CDR3 DNA follows: TGTGCCAGCAGTATGGAGGGGTACGGCTACACCTTC. The chain combines TRBV6-1 with TRBJ1-2; possibly TRBD1 for D (5 bases). The germline gives CDR1 MNHNS, CDR2 SASEGT. Trimming removed 5 bases from V and 8 bases from J, with 12 bases in between. This CDR3 has 12 amino acids.

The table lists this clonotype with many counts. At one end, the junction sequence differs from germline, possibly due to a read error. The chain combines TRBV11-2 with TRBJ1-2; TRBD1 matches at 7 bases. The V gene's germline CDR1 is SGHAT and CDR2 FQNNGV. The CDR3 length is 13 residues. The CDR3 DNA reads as TGTGCCAGCAGCCAGACAGGGAACTCTGGCTACACCTTC. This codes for CASSQTGNSGYTF.